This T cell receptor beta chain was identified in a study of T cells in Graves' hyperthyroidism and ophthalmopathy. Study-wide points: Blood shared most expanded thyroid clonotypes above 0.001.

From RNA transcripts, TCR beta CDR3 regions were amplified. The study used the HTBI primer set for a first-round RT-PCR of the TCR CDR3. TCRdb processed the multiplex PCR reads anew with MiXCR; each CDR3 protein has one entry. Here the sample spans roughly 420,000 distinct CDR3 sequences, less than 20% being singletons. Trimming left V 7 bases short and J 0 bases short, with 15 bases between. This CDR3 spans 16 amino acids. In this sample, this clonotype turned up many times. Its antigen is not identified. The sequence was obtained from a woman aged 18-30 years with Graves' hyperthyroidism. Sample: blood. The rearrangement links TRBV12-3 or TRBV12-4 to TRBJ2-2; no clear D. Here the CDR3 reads CASTNGRLANTGELFF. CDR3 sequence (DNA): TGTGCCAGCACCAACGGTCGACTCGCGAACACCGGGGAGCTGTTTTTT.